This T cell receptor (beta chain) was recorded in a study of blood T cell repertoires in COVID-19. This table comes from immunoSEQ multiplex PCR, and its TCRdb copy is limited to in-frame clones, with some not included. The table shows about 180,000 clones, with about 88% occurring only once. Per the germline V gene, CDR1 is SGHDT and CDR2 is YYEEEE. With 2 bases clipped from V and 8 bases from J, the junction kept 8 bases outside the gene matches. The CDR3 has 15 residues. Source material: PBMCs or T cells enriched from blood (not recorded which). The receptor was derived from a woman aged 40 to 50 with acute COVID-19. V is TRBV5-6 and J is TRBJ2-1, with 9 bases identical to TRBD1. CDR3: CASSLTGGRGDEQFF. The DNA of the CDR3 is TGTGCCAGCAGCTTAACAGGGGGCCGGGGGGATGAGCAGTTCTTC.